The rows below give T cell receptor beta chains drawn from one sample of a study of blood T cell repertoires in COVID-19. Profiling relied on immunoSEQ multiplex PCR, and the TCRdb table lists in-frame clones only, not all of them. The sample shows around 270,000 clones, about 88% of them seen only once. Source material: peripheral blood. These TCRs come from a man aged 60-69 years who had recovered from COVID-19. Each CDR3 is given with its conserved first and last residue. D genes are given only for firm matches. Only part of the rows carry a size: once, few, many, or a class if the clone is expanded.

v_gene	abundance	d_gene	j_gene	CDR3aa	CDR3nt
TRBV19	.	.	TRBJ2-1	CASSIGGKWDEQFF	TGTGCCAGTAGTATTGGGGGGAAATGGGATGAGCAGTTCTTC
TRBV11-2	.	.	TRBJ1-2	CASSLVAAVNYGYTF	TGTGCCAGCAGCTTGGTGGCAGCGGTTAACTATGGCTACACCTTC
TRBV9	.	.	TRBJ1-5	CASSVLGQEDQPQHF	TGTGCCAGCAGCGTCTTAGGGCAGGAGGATCAGCCCCAGCATTTT
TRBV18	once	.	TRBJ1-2	CASSPIPGIDGYTF	TGTGCCAGCTCACCCATTCCCGGGATTGATGGCTACACCTTC
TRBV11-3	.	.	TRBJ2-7	CASSPVQGSYEQYF	TGTGCCAGCTCTCCCGTGCAGGGATCCTACGAGCAGTACTTC
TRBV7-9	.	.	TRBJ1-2	CASSSGHYYGYTF	TGTGCCAGCAGCTCGGGACATTACTATGGCTACACCTTC
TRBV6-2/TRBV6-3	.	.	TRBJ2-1	CASSYPGQEQFF	TGTGCCAGCAGTTACCCCGGACAGGAGCAGTTCTTC
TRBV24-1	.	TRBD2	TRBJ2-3	CATSGPTSGGAGDTQYF	TGTGCCACCAGTGGCCCGACTAGCGGGGGGGCAGGAGATACGCAGTATTTT
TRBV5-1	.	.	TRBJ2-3	CASSLTDTQYF	TGCGCCAGCAGCCTAACAGATACGCAGTATTTT
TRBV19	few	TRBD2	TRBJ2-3	CASSILAGLTDTQYF	TGTGCCAGTAGTATTCTAGCGGGACTCACAGATACGCAGTATTTT
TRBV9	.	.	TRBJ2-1	CASSVGAVGEQFF	TGTGCCAGCAGCGTAGGAGCGGTCGGCGAGCAGTTCTTC
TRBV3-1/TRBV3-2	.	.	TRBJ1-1	CASSQTGSMNTEAFF	TGTGCCAGCAGCCAAACAGGGAGTATGAACACTGAAGCTTTCTTT
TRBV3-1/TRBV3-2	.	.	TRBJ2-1	CASIFPCPRPYNEQFF	TGTGCCAGCATCTTCCCTTGCCCGCGCCCCTACAATGAGCAGTTCTTC
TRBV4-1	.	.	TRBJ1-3	CASSQTGVRFSGNTIYF	TGCGCCAGCAGCCAAACCGGGGTCCGGTTCTCTGGAAACACCATATATTTT
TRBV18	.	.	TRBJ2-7	CASSPPGVFGAYEQYF	TGTGCCAGCTCACCACCGGGAGTGTTCGGTGCCTACGAGCAGTACTTC
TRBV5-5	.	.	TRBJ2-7	CASSLEGAYEQYF	TGTGCCAGCAGCTTGGAAGGAGCCTACGAGCAGTACTTC
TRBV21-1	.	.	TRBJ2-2	CASSKRTRGGANTGELFF	TGTGCCAGCAGCAAAAGGACTAGGGGGGGCGCGAACACCGGGGAGCTGTTTTTT
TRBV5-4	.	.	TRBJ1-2	CASSQINYGYTF	TGTGCCAGCAGCCAAATTAACTATGGCTACACCTTC
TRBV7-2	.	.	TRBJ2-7	CASSRRDTSYEQYF	TGTGCCAGCAGCCGCCGGGACACCTCCTACGAGCAGTACTTC
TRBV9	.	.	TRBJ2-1	CASSPDAEQFF	TGTGCCAGCAGTCCAGATGCTGAGCAGTTCTTC
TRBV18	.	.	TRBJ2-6	CASSPPGRVRGANVLTF	TGTGCCAGCTCACCACCTGGGCGAGTTCGTGGGGCCAACGTCCTGACTTTC
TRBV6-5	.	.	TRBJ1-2	CASSYSAGHGYTF	TGTGCCAGCAGTTACTCGGCAGGGCATGGCTACACCTTC
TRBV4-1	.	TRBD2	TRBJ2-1	CASSQAPTGLARNEQFF	TGCGCCAGCAGCCAAGCCCCGACTGGACTAGCGCGGAATGAGCAGTTCTTC
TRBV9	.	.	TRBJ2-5	CASSGVTRWRSEARQQETQYF	TGTGCCAGCAGCGGAGTCACCCGATGGAGGAGCGAAGCTCGGCAACAAGAGACCCAGTACTTC
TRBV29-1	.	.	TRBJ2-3	CSVEDLRGSDTQYF	TGCAGCGTTGAAGATCTTCGGGGATCAGATACGCAGTATTTT